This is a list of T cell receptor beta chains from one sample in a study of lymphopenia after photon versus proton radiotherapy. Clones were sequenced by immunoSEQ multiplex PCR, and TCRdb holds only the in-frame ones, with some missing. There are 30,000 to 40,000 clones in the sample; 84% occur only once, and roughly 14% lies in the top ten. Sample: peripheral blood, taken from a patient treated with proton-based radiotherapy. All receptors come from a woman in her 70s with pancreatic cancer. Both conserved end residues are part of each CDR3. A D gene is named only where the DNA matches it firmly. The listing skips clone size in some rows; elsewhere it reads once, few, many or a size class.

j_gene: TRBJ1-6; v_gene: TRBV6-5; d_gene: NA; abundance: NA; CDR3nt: TGTGCCAGCACCTACGGGGGGGTGGGATCACCCCTCCACTTT; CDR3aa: CASTYGGVGSPLHF
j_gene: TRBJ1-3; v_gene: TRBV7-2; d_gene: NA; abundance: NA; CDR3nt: TGTGCCAGCAGCTTGGGAGGCGGAAACACCATATATTTT; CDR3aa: CASSLGGGNTIYF
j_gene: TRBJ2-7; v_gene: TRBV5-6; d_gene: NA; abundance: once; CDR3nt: TGTGCCAGCTTGATCACCGGGACCCTTGCCTACGAGCAGTACTTC; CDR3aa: CASLITGTLAYEQYF
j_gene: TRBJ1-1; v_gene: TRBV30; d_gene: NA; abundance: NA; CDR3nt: TGTGCCTGGAGTGTACTCCTGGGGGAAGCTTTCTTT; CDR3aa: CAWSVLLGEAFF
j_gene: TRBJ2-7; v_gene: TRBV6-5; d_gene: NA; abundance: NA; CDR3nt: TGTGCCAGCAGTCCCGGAGGGCCGCGCGGCGAGCAGTACTTC; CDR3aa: CASSPGGPRGEQYF
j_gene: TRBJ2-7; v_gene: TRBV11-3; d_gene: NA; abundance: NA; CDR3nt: TGTGCCAGCCTTCTCTACGAGCAGTACTTC; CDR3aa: CASLLYEQYF
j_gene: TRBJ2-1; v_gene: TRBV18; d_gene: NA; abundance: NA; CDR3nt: TGTGCCAGCTCACCATTGGAGGGGTGGGGTACAGGTGAGCAGTTCTTC; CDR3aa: CASSPLEGWGTGEQFF
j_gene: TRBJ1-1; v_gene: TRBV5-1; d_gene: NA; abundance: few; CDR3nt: TGCGCCAGCAGCTTGTCCCAGGGCGGCACTGAAGCTTTCTTT; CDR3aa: CASSLSQGGTEAFF
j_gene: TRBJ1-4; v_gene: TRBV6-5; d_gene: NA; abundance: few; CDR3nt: TGTGCCAGCAGTTACTCTGGGGAAAAACTGTTTTTT; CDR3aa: CASSYSGEKLFF
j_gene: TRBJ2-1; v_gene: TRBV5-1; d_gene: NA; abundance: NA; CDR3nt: TGCGCCAGCCGGACCGGGACATCGAACAATGAGCAGTTCTTC; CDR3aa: CASRTGTSNNEQFF
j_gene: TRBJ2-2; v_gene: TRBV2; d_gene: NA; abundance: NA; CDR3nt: TGTGCCAATCAGGGGCCAGCGGGGAACACCGGGGAGCTGTTTTTT; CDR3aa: CANQGPAGNTGELFF
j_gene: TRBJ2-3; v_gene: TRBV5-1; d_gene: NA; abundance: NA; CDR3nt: TGCGCCAGCAGCACCCAGGGGTTCGGAGATACGCAGTATTTT; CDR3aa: CASSTQGFGDTQYF
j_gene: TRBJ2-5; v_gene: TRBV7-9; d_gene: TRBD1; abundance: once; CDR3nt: TGTGCCAGCGGCCGGACAGGGGGCGGCGAGACCCAGTACTTC; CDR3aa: CASGRTGGGETQYF
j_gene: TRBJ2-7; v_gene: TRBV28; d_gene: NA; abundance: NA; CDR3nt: TGTGCCAGCACCGCGGGGCACACCTCCTACGAGCAGTACTTC; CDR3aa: CASTAGHTSYEQYF
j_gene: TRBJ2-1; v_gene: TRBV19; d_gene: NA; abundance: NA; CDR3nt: TGTGCCAGTAGTTTGGGGAACTACAATGAGCAGTTCTTC; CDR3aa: CASSLGNYNEQFF
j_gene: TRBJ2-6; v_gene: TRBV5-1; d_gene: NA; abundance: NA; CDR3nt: TGCGCCAGCAGCTTGGAGAGCTCTGGGGCCAACGTCCTGACTTTC; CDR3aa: CASSLESSGANVLTF
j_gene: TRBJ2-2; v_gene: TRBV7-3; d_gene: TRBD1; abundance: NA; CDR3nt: TGTGCCAGCAGCTTAATGGGACAGGGGTCCGGGGAGCTGTTTTTT; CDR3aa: CASSLMGQGSGELFF
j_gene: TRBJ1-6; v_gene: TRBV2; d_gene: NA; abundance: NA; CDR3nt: TGTGCCAGCAGTGCGGACACCTATAATTCACCCCTCCACTTT; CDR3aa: CASSADTYNSPLHF
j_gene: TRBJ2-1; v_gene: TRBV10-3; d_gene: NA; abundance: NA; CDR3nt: TGTGCCATCAGTGCCCAGGGTAACAACAATGAGCAGTTCTTC; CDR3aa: CAISAQGNNNEQFF
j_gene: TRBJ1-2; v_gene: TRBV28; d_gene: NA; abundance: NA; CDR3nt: TGTGCCAGCAGTTCCGTCTATACAGGAAGGGGGGATGGCTACACCTTC; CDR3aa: CASSSVYTGRGDGYTF
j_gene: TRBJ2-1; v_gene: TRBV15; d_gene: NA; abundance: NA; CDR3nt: TGTGCCACCAGTGCGGACAGGGAGGGGATAGCGGCCTACAATGAGCAGTTCTTC; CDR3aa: CATSADREGIAAYNEQFF
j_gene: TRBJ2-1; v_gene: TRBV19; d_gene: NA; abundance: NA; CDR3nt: TGTGCCAGTAGTATGAGTGGGGGGCGATACAATGAGCAGTTCTTC; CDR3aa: CASSMSGGRYNEQFF
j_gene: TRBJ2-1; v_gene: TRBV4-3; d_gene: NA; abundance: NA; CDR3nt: TGCGCCAGCAGCCAAGATCAATCAGTGGCGGAGAAGAATGAGCAGTTCTTC; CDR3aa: CASSQDQSVAEKNEQFF
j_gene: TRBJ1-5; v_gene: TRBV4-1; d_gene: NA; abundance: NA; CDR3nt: TGCGCCAGCAGCCGAGAGACAGGTAATAGCAATCAGCCCCAGCATTTT; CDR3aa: CASSRETGNSNQPQHF
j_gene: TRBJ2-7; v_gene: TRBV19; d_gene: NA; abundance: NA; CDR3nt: TGTGCCAGTAGTCACCCTTCCGGACTCAGCTACGAGCAGTACTTC; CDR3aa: CASSHPSGLSYEQYF
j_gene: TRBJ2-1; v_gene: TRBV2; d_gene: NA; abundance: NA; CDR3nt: TGTGCCAGCAGAGCCAGGGGTTACAATGAGCAGTTCTTC; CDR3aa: CASRARGYNEQFF
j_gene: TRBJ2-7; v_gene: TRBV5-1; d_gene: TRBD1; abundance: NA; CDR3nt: TGCGCCAGCAGCGGCGGACAGGGCTACGAGCAGTACTTC; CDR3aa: CASSGGQGYEQYF
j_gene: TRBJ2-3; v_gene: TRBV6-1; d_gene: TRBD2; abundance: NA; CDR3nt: TGTGCCAGCAGTGGAACTAGCGGAGTAATGGTTACGCAGTATTTT; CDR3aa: CASSGTSGVMVTQYF
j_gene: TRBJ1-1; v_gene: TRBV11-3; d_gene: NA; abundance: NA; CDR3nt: TGTGCCAGCAGCCAGAACGGACAGAATCCGTTTGAAGCTTTCTTT; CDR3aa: CASSQNGQNPFEAFF
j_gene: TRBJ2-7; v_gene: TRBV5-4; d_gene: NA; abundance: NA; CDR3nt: TGTGCCAGCAGCTCCGCTAGCTCCCTGTCCCAGCAGTACTTC; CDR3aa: CASSSASSLSQQYF
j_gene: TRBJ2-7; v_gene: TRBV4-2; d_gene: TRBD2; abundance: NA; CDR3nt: TGTGCCAGCAGCCAAGAGTTGGGGTCGAAAACTAGCGGGAACTACGAGCAGTACTTC; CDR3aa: CASSQELGSKTSGNYEQYF
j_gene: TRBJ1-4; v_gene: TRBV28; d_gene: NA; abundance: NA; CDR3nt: TGTGCCAGCAGTTTAGGTGTATCTAATGAAAAACTGTTTTTT; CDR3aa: CASSLGVSNEKLFF
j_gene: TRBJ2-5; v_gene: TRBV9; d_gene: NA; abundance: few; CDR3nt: TGTGCCAGCAGCGTAGGGGGCGCGGGTCAAGAGACCCAGTACTTC; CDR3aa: CASSVGGAGQETQYF
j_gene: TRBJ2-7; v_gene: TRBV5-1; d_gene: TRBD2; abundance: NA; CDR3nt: TGCGCCAGCAGCATCGGGACTAGCGGGACCTACGAGCAGTACTTC; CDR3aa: CASSIGTSGTYEQYF
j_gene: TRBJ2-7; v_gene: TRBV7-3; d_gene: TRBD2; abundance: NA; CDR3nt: TGTGCCAGCAGCTTCCGGGCTAGCGGGAGCCTGCAGTACTTC; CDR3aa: CASSFRASGSLQYF
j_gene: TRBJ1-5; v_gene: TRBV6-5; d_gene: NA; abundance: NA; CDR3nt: TGTGCCAGCAGTTTGGTCCCGCGGGGGTCGGCCCAGCATTTT; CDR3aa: CASSLVPRGSAQHF
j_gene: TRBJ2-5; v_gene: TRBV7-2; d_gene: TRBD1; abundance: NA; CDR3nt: TGTGCCAGCAGCTTTAGGACAGGTTCAGAGACCCAGTACTTC; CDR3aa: CASSFRTGSETQYF
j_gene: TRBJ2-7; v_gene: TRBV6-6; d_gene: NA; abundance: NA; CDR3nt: TGTGCCAGCAGTTACTCGACCGGGTTATACGAGCAGTACTTC; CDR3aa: CASSYSTGLYEQYF